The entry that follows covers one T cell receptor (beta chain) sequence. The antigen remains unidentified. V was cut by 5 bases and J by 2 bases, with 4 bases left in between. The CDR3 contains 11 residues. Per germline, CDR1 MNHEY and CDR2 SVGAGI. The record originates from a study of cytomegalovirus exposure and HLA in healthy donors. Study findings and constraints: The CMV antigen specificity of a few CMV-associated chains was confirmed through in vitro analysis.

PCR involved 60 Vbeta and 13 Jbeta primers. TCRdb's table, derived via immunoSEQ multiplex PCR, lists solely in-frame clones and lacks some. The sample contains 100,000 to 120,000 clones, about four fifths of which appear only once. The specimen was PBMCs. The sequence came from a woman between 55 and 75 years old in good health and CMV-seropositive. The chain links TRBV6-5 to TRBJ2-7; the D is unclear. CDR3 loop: CASSDTYEQYF. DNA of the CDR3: TGTGCCAGCAGTGACACCTACGAGCAGTACTTC.